A selection of T cell receptor beta chains follows, all from one sample in a study of T cell changes during pregnancy in multiple sclerosis. The data were produced by immunoSEQ multiplex PCR, yet TCRdb's version contains in-frame clones alone and is incomplete. The data hold under 85,000 clones, with 90% observed a single time. The sample was peripheral blood, taken in the third trimester of pregnancy. Every receptor here comes from a female donor with multiple sclerosis, enrolled in a pregnancy study. CDR3s include the opening cysteine and the closing phenylalanine or tryptophan.

V	J	CDR3
TRBV19	TRBJ2-1	CASSIEASGMRNEQFF
TRBV5-5	TRBJ2-3	CASSSGLAGGVTQYF
TRBV7-2	TRBJ2-7	CASSLARDRVEQYF
TRBV19	TRBJ2-7	CASSMIRQGEKDQYF
TRBV5-6	TRBJ1-4	CASSLGSPEKLFF
TRBV2	TRBJ2-2	CASKPDRGPPGELFF
TRBV5-1	TRBJ2-3	CASSLGLAESTDTQYF
TRBV7-2	TRBJ2-7	CASRPPGQGDYEQYF
TRBV19	TRBJ1-5	CASSPGQTVNQPQHF
TRBV11-3	TRBJ2-2	CASSPGGNLNTGELFF
TRBV14	TRBJ1-6	CASSLHIPYNSPLHF
TRBV29-1	TRBJ1-1	CSGGREGTEAFF
TRBV2	TRBJ2-7	CASIGQESGEQYF
TRBV2	TRBJ2-7	CASRGDRTGITYEQYF